This T cell receptor (beta chain) was sequenced in a study of cytomegalovirus exposure and HLA in healthy donors. Repertoires were generated with immunoSEQ multiplex PCR, while TCRdb's copy carries only in-frame clones and drops some. The table has about 54,000 clones, roughly 89% seen once. Regarding this clone: Its target is not known.

Overall study results and limits: Generally TCR sequences proved uncommon, though certain public TCRs appeared in numerous donors.

Trimming cost V 3 bases and J 0 bases; bases outside gene matches: 8. CDR1 SGHDT and CDR2 YYEEEE come from the germline V gene. CDR3 length: 17 amino acids. Sequencing was done on a sample of PBMCs. This chain links TRBV5-6 with TRBJ2-4, with 8 bases lining up with TRBD1. The clonotype comes from a woman aged 18-30 years in good health and CMV-seropositive. The CDR3 sequence: CASSSPTGALAKNIQYF. The CDR3 coding sequence is TGTGCCAGCAGCTCACCGACAGGGGCCCTAGCCAAAAACATTCAGTACTTC.